The 25 T cell receptor beta chains below come from one sample, sequenced in a study of T-cell memory formation after mild COVID-19. TCRdb called the 5' RACE reads again in MiXCR, with one record for every CDR3 protein. Of tens of thousands of distinct CDR3 sequences in the sample, about 30% are singletons; the top ten hold 40% to 45%. The material sequenced was PBMCs or a T cell subset sorted from them (not recorded which). The receptors were sampled from a young man who had mild COVID-19 (a few samples of this study predate the infection). Cell type and time point are not known.

V and J are TRBV12-3 or TRBV12-4 and TRBJ2-5, with D possibly matching TRBD2 (6 bases). The CDR3 is made up of 13 amino acids. V was shortened by 6 bases and J by 5 bases, with 13 bases between the two germline ends. CDR3 protein: CASSRLVDETQYF. The CDR3 region has the DNA TGTGCCAGCAGCCGACTAGTGGACGAGACCCAGTACTTC.

This clonotype was observed a single time. This chain connects TRBV20-1 to TRBJ2-7; 9 bases are shared with TRBD1. Germline V lookup: CDR1 DFQATT, CDR2 SNEGSKA (reference sequence). This CDR3 contains 15 residues. With 1 base clipped from V and 8 bases from J, the junction kept 12 bases outside the gene matches. The DNA for the CDR3 is TGCAGTGCTAGAGGGAATCGGGACAGGGTTTCTAAGCAGTACTTC. Translating it yields CSARGNRDRVSKQYF.

The V and J genes are TRBV5-5 and TRBJ2-3; TRBD2 matches at 8 bases. CDR1 is SGHKS and CDR2 is YYEKEE in the germline V gene (reference sequence). CDR3 length equals 18 residues. With 4 bases clipped from V and 0 bases from J, the junction kept 13 bases outside the gene matches. As DNA, the CDR3 is TGTGCCAGCAGCCTATTGGCGGGGGGCCTATCTAGCACAGATACGCAGTATTTT. Translated, it gives CASSLLAGGLSSTDTQYF.

The rearrangement joins TRBV7-8 to TRBJ2-7, with D tentatively TRBD1 (5 bases). This CDR3 comprises 13 residues. The germline gives CDR1 SGHVS, CDR2 FQNEAQ. The ends were cut back, 2 bases at V and 3 bases at J, with 8 bases in the middle. CDR3 sequence (DNA): TGTGCCAGCAGCTTACAGGGATACTACGAGCAGTACTTC. Residues: CASSLQGYYEQYF.

V is TRBV4-3 and J is TRBJ1-2, with unresolved D. The CDR3 totals 15 residues. Germline V gene sequence: CDR1 LGHNA, CDR2 YSLEER. The V end was cut by 3 bases, the J end by 0 bases, with 11 bases between. The CDR3 nucleotides read TGCGCCAGCAGCCACGGTCCAGGAGCTAACTATGGCTACACCTTC. The encoded protein is CASSHGPGANYGYTF.

The chain is built from TRBV7-6 and TRBJ1-5; D may be TRBD1 (5 bases). The V gene lost 5 bases and the J gene lost 4 bases, with 12 bases spanning the gap. CDR1 is SGHVS, CDR2 FNYEAQ, per germline. The CDR3 loop spans 14 amino acids. As DNA, the CDR3 is TGTGCCAGCAGCGATGCCAGGGCAAATCAGCCCCAGCATTTT. Translating gives CASSDARANQPQHF. Drawing the rest from reference TRBV7-6 and TRBJ1-5, the complete variable domain is GAGVSQSPRYKVTKRGQDVALRCDPISGHVSLYWYRQALGQGPEFLTYFNYEAQQDKSGLPNDRFSAERPEGSISTLTIQRTEQRDSAMYRCASSDARANQPQHFGDGTRLSIL.

The gene calls are TRBV12-3 or TRBV12-4 and TRBJ2-2; 10 nucleotides align to TRBD2. J was trimmed by 4 bases and V by 4 bases; bases with no gene match: 9. The CDR3 is made up of 17 amino acids. The CDR3 is CASSSPKLAGFTGELFF. In DNA, the CDR3 is TGTGCCAGCAGTTCCCCCAAACTAGCGGGGTTCACCGGGGAGCTGTTTTTT.

V usage is TRBV5-1 and J usage is TRBJ2-3; the match to TRBD2 covers 12 bases. From germline, CDR1 is SGHRS and CDR2 YFSETQ. The CDR3 is made up of 17 amino acids. The trim removed 4 bases at V and 5 bases at J, leaving 11 bases unmatched. The CDR3, as DNA: TGCGCCAGCAGCCCCCCTAGCGGGAGGGGGAGGAAAGATACGCAGTATTTT. Its protein is CASSPPSGRGRKDTQYF. Full variable domain (outside the CDR3, taken from reference TRBV5-1 and TRBJ2-3): KAGVTQTPRYLIKTRGQQVTLSCSPISGHRSVSWYQQTPGQGLQFLFEYFSETQRNKGNFPGRFSGRQFSNSRSEMNVSTLELGDSALYLCASSPPSGRGRKDTQYFGPGTRLTVL.

Ten or more counts support this clonotype. The V call is TRBV7-6, the J call TRBJ2-5; unclear D gene. This CDR3 has 11 amino acids. Between the trimmed V and J ends, which lost 4 bases and 1 base, there was a span of 1 base. The germline gives CDR1 SGHVS, CDR2 FNYEAQ. CDR3 in DNA: TGTGCCAGCAGCTCCCAAGAGACCCAGTACTTC. Protein sequence: CASSSQETQYF.

Only a few counts were recorded for this clonotype. The rearrangement links TRBV12-3 or TRBV12-4 to TRBJ1-2; no reliable D call. The CDR3 runs 12 residues. V lost 3 bases and J lost 7, with 9 bases in between. Here the CDR3 DNA reads TGTGCCAGCAGTTTTCGCGGTTTTGGCTACACCTTC. Residues: CASSFRGFGYTF.

The chain links TRBV5-8 to TRBJ1-1; no clear D. The V gene lost 5 bases and the J gene lost 11 bases, with 19 bases spanning the gap. CDR3 size: 13 residues. Germline values: CDR1 SGHTS, CDR2 YDEGEE. The CDR3 coding sequence is TGTGCCAGCAGATTAAGGTTCCGGCAGGCGGCTTTCTTT. As protein: CASRLRFRQAAFF.

This clonotype has more than one count but fewer than ten. The CDR3 nucleotides read TGTGCCAGTCGAGACTCACCTGAAGCTTTCTTT. Translated: CASRDSPEAFF. The V call is TRBV19, the J call TRBJ1-1; D gene unclear. Trimming took off 8 bases at V and 6 bases at J, with 10 bases between the two ends. The CDR3 is made up of 11 amino acids. CDR1 is LNHDA, CDR2 SQIVND, per germline (reference sequence).

The table lists this clonotype with a few counts. CDR3 nucleotides: TGTGCCAGCAGTCCCCGGGACAGTTCCTACGAGCAGTACTTC. Its protein is CASSPRDSSYEQYF. This chain uses TRBV6-5 with TRBJ2-7; 7 bases are a match to TRBD1. CDR1 is MNHEY and CDR2 is SVGAGI in the germline V gene. The CDR3 runs 14 residues. Trimming took 5 bases from V and 1 from J; bases not matched to a gene: 5.

The genes are TRBV4-3 and TRBJ2-3; the D call may be TRBD1 or TRBD2 (5 bases each). Trimming pared 0 bases from V and 3 bases from J, leaving 13 bases between. Germline V CDR1 and CDR2: LGHNA, YSLEER. The CDR3 loop spans 16 amino acids. The CDR3 protein is CASSQEGVGFTDTQYF. The CDR3, as DNA: TGCGCCAGCAGCCAAGAGGGGGTCGGGTTTACAGATACGCAGTATTTT.

This clonotype was counted between two and nine times. The V gene is TRBV20-1, the J gene TRBJ2-5; 12 nucleotides match TRBD2. Germline CDR1 DFQATT, CDR2 SNEGSKA (reference sequence). Trimming removed 6 bases from V and 3 bases from J; junction bases left unmatched: 8. The CDR3 contains 15 residues. The CDR3 loop reads CSATGRTSGEETQYF. For the CDR3, the DNA is TGCAGTGCGACCGGCCGGACTAGCGGGGAAGAGACCCAGTACTTC.

This chain links TRBV6-1 with TRBJ1-5, with no clear D. This CDR3 comprises 15 residues. Per germline, CDR1 MNHNS and CDR2 SASEGT. V was pared by 2 bases and J by 6 bases, with 14 bases between. The CDR3 protein is CASSERGRVSQPQHF. Here the CDR3 DNA reads TGTGCCAGCAGTGAACGCGGGAGGGTCAGTCAGCCCCAGCATTTT.

CDR3 amino acids: CATAGLEYNEQFF. The DNA for the CDR3 is TGTGCCACCGCGGGACTAGAGTACAATGAGCAGTTCTTC. The genes are TRBV6-6 and TRBJ2-1, with TRBD2 matching over 8 bases. Germline CDR1 is MNHNY and CDR2 is SVGAGI (reference sequence). The V and J ends lost 10 bases and 4 bases, in that order; junction bases with no gene match: 6. The CDR3 is 13 amino acids.

The gene calls are TRBV11-2 and TRBJ1-1, with TRBD1 as a possible D gene (5 bases). Germline CDR1 and CDR2: SGHAT and FQNNGV. This CDR3 is 13 amino acids long. V lost 5 bases, J lost 6 bases, and 13 bases lay in between. CDR3 sequence: CASSPITGSEAFF. In DNA form, the CDR3 reads TGTGCCAGCAGCCCAATTACAGGTTCTGAAGCTTTCTTT.

This clonotype was seen more than once but under ten times. The chain is built from TRBV7-2 and TRBJ2-7; D possibly uses TRBD1 or TRBD2 (5 bases each). The length of the CDR3 is 14 residues. Trimming left V 5 bases short and J 2 bases short, with 13 bases between. Germline V gives CDR1 SGHTA, CDR2 FQGNSA. Written as DNA, the CDR3 is TGTGCCAGCAGCCCTAGGGACGGCACCTACGAGCAGTACGTC. Residues: CASSPRDGTYEQYV.

This chain uses TRBV6-5 with TRBJ1-2; D gene unclear. V was trimmed by 3 bases and J by 6 bases, leaving 14 bases between them. Per germline, CDR1 MNHEY and CDR2 SVGAGI. There are 14 residues in the CDR3. The CDR3 DNA sequence: TGTGCCAGCAGTTATGGGTCGGCGTCGGATGGCTACACCTTC. It translates to CASSYGSASDGYTF.

This clonotype has more than one count but fewer than ten. V gene TRBV27 combines with J gene TRBJ2-1; D is tentatively TRBD1 or TRBD2 (5 bases each). Germline CDR1 and CDR2: MNHEY and SMNVEV (reference sequence). The V and J ends lost 4 bases and 7 bases respectively, with 11 bases between them. The CDR3 length is 13 residues. The CDR3 nucleotides are TGTGCCAGCAGTTGGACGGGGCGAAATGAGCAGTTCTTC. This codes for CASSWTGRNEQFF.

The V call is TRBV10-3, the J call TRBJ1-1; D is unresolved. The CDR3 is 14 residues long. CDR1 ENHRY and CDR2 SYGVKD come from the germline V gene. V lost 2 bases and J 5 bases, leaving 12 bases between the germline ends. The CDR3 sequence: CAISEGFDGTEAFF. In DNA form, the CDR3 reads TGTGCCATCAGTGAGGGTTTCGATGGGACTGAAGCTTTCTTT.

The chain is built from TRBV6-6 and TRBJ2-1; D is unresolved. Per the germline V gene, CDR1 is MNHNY and CDR2 is SVGAGI (reference sequence). The CDR3 sequence is 12 residues long. Trimming took off 2 bases at V and 6 bases at J, with 5 bases between the two ends. Written as DNA, the CDR3 is TGTGCCAGCAGTTACAATCCCAATGAGCAGTTCTTC. Protein product: CASSYNPNEQFF.

This clonotype was seen a few times. The chain employs TRBV12-3 or TRBV12-4 and TRBJ2-2; no definite D call. CDR3 length: 15 amino acids. The germline V and J ends were trimmed by 3 bases and 1 base, with 9 bases remaining between them. The CDR3 bases are TGTGCCAGCAGTTTCCTGGAGTTGAACACCGGGGAGCTGTTTTTT. Its translation: CASSFLELNTGELFF.

The chain uses TRBV7-8 and TRBJ2-3; 14 bases fit TRBD2. V shed 1 base, J shed 4 bases, and the junction held 4 bases outside the gene matches. CDR3 length: 17 amino acids. Germline assignment: CDR1 SGHVS and CDR2 FQNEAQ. CDR3 in amino acids: CASSLGLTSGGADTQYF. The CDR3 bases are TGTGCCAGCAGCTTAGGATTGACTAGCGGGGGGGCAGATACGCAGTATTTT.